This is a list of T cell receptor beta chains from one sample in a study of shared clonotypes between healthy human individuals. The assay was immunoSEQ multiplex PCR, and TCRdb's table has in-frame clones only and misses some. The sample consists of some 1,900,000 clones, about 95% of them appearing once. Material for sequencing was naive CD8+ T cells sorted from blood. Receptors originate from a man younger than 35 in good health. CDR3s include the opening cysteine and the closing phenylalanine or tryptophan. D genes are given only for firm matches. Expanded clones are given a class, and other clones once, few, many or no size at all.

V gene: TRBV7-9; D gene: NA; clone size: NA; J gene: TRBJ2-7; CDR3 DNA: TGTGCCAGCAGCTTAGGAGGGAATGCGCAGTACTTC; CDR3 protein: CASSLGGNAQYF
V gene: TRBV21-1; D gene: NA; clone size: NA; J gene: TRBJ2-3; CDR3 DNA: TGTGCCAGCAGCATCCCGTGGGGAGAGTTCTTCACAGATACGCAGTATTTT; CDR3 protein: CASSIPWGEFFTDTQYF
V gene: TRBV6-4; D gene: TRBD2; clone size: NA; J gene: TRBJ2-5; CDR3 DNA: TGTGCCAGCAGTCCGGGACTAGTAAAGGAGACCCAGTACTTC; CDR3 protein: CASSPGLVKETQYF
V gene: TRBV9; D gene: NA; clone size: once; J gene: TRBJ2-1; CDR3 DNA: TGTGCCAGCAGCCCCCCGCGACAAGGTCACTACAATGAGCAGTTCTTC; CDR3 protein: CASSPPRQGHYNEQFF
V gene: TRBV2; D gene: TRBD1; clone size: NA; J gene: TRBJ1-5; CDR3 DNA: TGTGCCAGCAGTGGGGGAGGACAGGGGTTTGTGGATAGCAATCAGCCCCAGCATTTT; CDR3 protein: CASSGGGQGFVDSNQPQHF
V gene: TRBV19; D gene: NA; clone size: NA; J gene: TRBJ2-7; CDR3 DNA: TGTGCCAGTAGCCTCATTGTCTCCTACGAGCAGTACTTC; CDR3 protein: CASSLIVSYEQYF
V gene: TRBV2; D gene: NA; clone size: NA; J gene: TRBJ1-1; CDR3 DNA: TGTGCCAGGGCAGGCGGCTCTAAGACTGAAGCTTTCTTT; CDR3 protein: CARAGGSKTEAFF
V gene: TRBV30; D gene: NA; clone size: once; J gene: TRBJ1-6; CDR3 DNA: TGTGCCTGGAGTGTTGGGCAGGTCAACTCACCCCTCCACTTT; CDR3 protein: CAWSVGQVNSPLHF
V gene: TRBV30; D gene: TRBD1; clone size: NA; J gene: TRBJ2-7; CDR3 DNA: TGTGCCTGGAGTTTGGACAGGGGGACCGAGCAGTACTTC; CDR3 protein: CAWSLDRGTEQYF
V gene: TRBV27; D gene: NA; clone size: NA; J gene: TRBJ2-1; CDR3 DNA: TGTGCCAGCAGTCTGAAAGGAAGCTCCTACAATGAGCAGTTCTTC; CDR3 protein: CASSLKGSSYNEQFF
V gene: TRBV29-1; D gene: NA; clone size: NA; J gene: TRBJ2-1; CDR3 DNA: TGCAGCGTTGTAGGGCGCAATGAGCAGTTCTTC; CDR3 protein: CSVVGRNEQFF
V gene: TRBV6-5; D gene: TRBD1; clone size: NA; J gene: TRBJ2-7; CDR3 DNA: TGTGCCAGCAGTCCCGGGACAGGAAACTCCTACGAGCAGTACTTC; CDR3 protein: CASSPGTGNSYEQYF
V gene: TRBV19; D gene: NA; clone size: NA; J gene: TRBJ2-1; CDR3 DNA: TGTGCCAGTAGTTCTGAGGACCCAGCTGGTGGGCACAATGAGCAGTTCTTC; CDR3 protein: CASSSEDPAGGHNEQFF
V gene: TRBV27; D gene: NA; clone size: NA; J gene: TRBJ1-6; CDR3 DNA: TGTGCCAGCAGGACACTTACCTCCTATAATTCACCCCTCCACTTT; CDR3 protein: CASRTLTSYNSPLHF
V gene: TRBV7-6; D gene: TRBD1; clone size: NA; J gene: TRBJ1-4; CDR3 DNA: TGTGCCAGCACCGCGGACAGGGGTGGAGAAAAACTGTTTTTT; CDR3 protein: CASTADRGGEKLFF
V gene: TRBV14; D gene: NA; clone size: NA; J gene: TRBJ1-2; CDR3 DNA: TGTGCCAGCAGCCATTCCACTCCCTACTATGGCTACACCTTC; CDR3 protein: CASSHSTPYYGYTF
V gene: TRBV9; D gene: NA; clone size: NA; J gene: TRBJ2-7; CDR3 DNA: TGTGCCAGCAGCAATGGGGTTAGCGCTGCCTACGAGCAGTACTTC; CDR3 protein: CASSNGVSAAYEQYF
V gene: TRBV6-1; D gene: NA; clone size: NA; J gene: TRBJ1-6; CDR3 DNA: TGTGCCAGCAGTGAAGAACAGGGCGCCGGGGCGTGGGGCAGTTCACCCCTCCACTTT; CDR3 protein: CASSEEQGAGAWGSSPLHF
V gene: TRBV7-9; D gene: NA; clone size: NA; J gene: TRBJ2-5; CDR3 DNA: TGTGCCAGCAGCCCAGCCGGGACCACAGAGGAGACCCAGTACTTC; CDR3 protein: CASSPAGTTEETQYF
V gene: TRBV2; D gene: TRBD2; clone size: NA; J gene: TRBJ2-7; CDR3 DNA: TGTGCCAGCAGTGAATACTTCCTGCTAGCGGAGCTTCTGTACTTC; CDR3 protein: CASSEYFLLAELLYF
V gene: TRBV7-9; D gene: TRBD1; clone size: NA; J gene: TRBJ2-2; CDR3 DNA: TGTGCCAGCAGACCACCCGGGACAGGGGTGACCGGGGAGCTGTTTTTT; CDR3 protein: CASRPPGTGVTGELFF
V gene: TRBV5-1; D gene: NA; clone size: NA; J gene: TRBJ2-7; CDR3 DNA: TGCGCCAGCAGCTTCGGAGGGGAGCAGTACTTC; CDR3 protein: CASSFGGEQYF
V gene: TRBV5-6; D gene: TRBD1; clone size: NA; J gene: TRBJ1-1; CDR3 DNA: TGTGCCAGCAGCTCGGCTACAGGGGTGACTGAAGCTTTCTTT; CDR3 protein: CASSSATGVTEAFF
V gene: TRBV6-5; D gene: NA; clone size: NA; J gene: TRBJ1-4; CDR3 DNA: TGTGCCAGCACCTATACTGATTCAACTAATGAAAAACTGTTTTTT; CDR3 protein: CASTYTDSTNEKLFF
V gene: TRBV5-4; D gene: TRBD2; clone size: NA; J gene: TRBJ2-2; CDR3 DNA: TGTGCCAGCAGCATGCTAGCGGGAGCGGCGAACACCGGGGAGCTGTTTTTT; CDR3 protein: CASSMLAGAANTGELFF
V gene: TRBV2; D gene: TRBD1; clone size: NA; J gene: TRBJ2-1; CDR3 DNA: TGTGCCAGCAGTGATTGGGACAGGGATTACAATGAGCAGTTCTTC; CDR3 protein: CASSDWDRDYNEQFF
V gene: TRBV6-1; D gene: TRBD1; clone size: NA; J gene: TRBJ1-2; CDR3 DNA: TGTGCCAGCAGTGAGGGGAACAGGGGTTATGGCTACACCTTC; CDR3 protein: CASSEGNRGYGYTF
V gene: TRBV4-1; D gene: TRBD1; clone size: NA; J gene: TRBJ2-7; CDR3 DNA: TGCGCCAGCAGCCATGGGAAGGGGGCGGTCGAGCAGTACTTC; CDR3 protein: CASSHGKGAVEQYF
V gene: TRBV6-5; D gene: NA; clone size: NA; J gene: TRBJ2-1; CDR3 DNA: TGTGCCAGCAGGTCCAGTGACAATGAGCAGTTCTTC; CDR3 protein: CASRSSDNEQFF
V gene: TRBV7-9; D gene: TRBD2; clone size: once; J gene: TRBJ2-7; CDR3 DNA: TGTGCCAGCAGCTTAGCGCGGGGGACTAGCGGGAGTCACGAGCAGTACTTC; CDR3 protein: CASSLARGTSGSHEQYF
V gene: TRBV5-1; D gene: NA; clone size: NA; J gene: TRBJ2-1; CDR3 DNA: TGCGCCAGCAGCTTCGGGCTAGAGCAGTTCTTC; CDR3 protein: CASSFGLEQFF
V gene: TRBV7-9; D gene: TRBD1; clone size: NA; J gene: TRBJ2-5; CDR3 DNA: TGTGCCAGCAGTCCTTTCCGGGACAGTGGAAGGGAGACCCAGTACTTC; CDR3 protein: CASSPFRDSGRETQYF
V gene: TRBV7-3; D gene: TRBD1; clone size: once; J gene: TRBJ2-1; CDR3 DNA: TGTGCCAGCAGCCGAACCGGGACAGGGTACGATGAGCAGTTCTTC; CDR3 protein: CASSRTGTGYDEQFF
V gene: TRBV4-1; D gene: TRBD1; clone size: NA; J gene: TRBJ2-2; CDR3 DNA: TGCGCCAGCAGCCAAGGGGACCTCGACAGGGAATACACCGGGGAGCTGTTTTTT; CDR3 protein: CASSQGDLDREYTGELFF
V gene: TRBV7-8; D gene: NA; clone size: NA; J gene: TRBJ2-1; CDR3 DNA: TGTGCCAGCAGCTTTGATCTAGCATCAAGCTCCTACAATGAGCAGTTCTTC; CDR3 protein: CASSFDLASSSYNEQFF
V gene: TRBV12-5; D gene: TRBD2; clone size: NA; J gene: TRBJ2-1; CDR3 DNA: TGTGCTAGTGGCCAGGAAACTAGCGGGAGTGTTTCCTACAATGAGCAGTTCTTC; CDR3 protein: CASGQETSGSVSYNEQFF
V gene: TRBV13; D gene: NA; clone size: NA; J gene: TRBJ2-1; CDR3 DNA: TGTGCCAGCAGCCCCGGCGGCGGTGGGTTAGATGAGCAGTTCTTC; CDR3 protein: CASSPGGGGLDEQFF
V gene: TRBV11-1; D gene: NA; clone size: NA; J gene: TRBJ2-1; CDR3 DNA: TGTGCCAGCAGCCTATCGGACAGCGCAGCCTACAATGAGCAGTTCTTC; CDR3 protein: CASSLSDSAAYNEQFF
V gene: TRBV2; D gene: TRBD2; clone size: NA; J gene: TRBJ2-3; CDR3 DNA: TGTGCCAGCAGACCAGCGGGAGAGACAGATACGCAGTATTTT; CDR3 protein: CASRPAGETDTQYF
V gene: TRBV9; D gene: NA; clone size: NA; J gene: TRBJ2-7; CDR3 DNA: TGTGCCAGCAGCCCCTCCCTCGGGCCGGAGCGCGAGCAGTACTTC; CDR3 protein: CASSPSLGPEREQYF
V gene: TRBV9; D gene: TRBD1; clone size: NA; J gene: TRBJ1-6; CDR3 DNA: TGTGCCAGCAGCGTAGGAGGGACAGGGAATTCACCCCTCCACTTT; CDR3 protein: CASSVGGTGNSPLHF
V gene: TRBV4-1; D gene: TRBD1; clone size: NA; J gene: TRBJ1-3; CDR3 DNA: TGCGCCAGCAGTCAGACAGGGGAGAGAAACACCATATATTTT; CDR3 protein: CASSQTGERNTIYF
V gene: TRBV28; D gene: NA; clone size: NA; J gene: TRBJ1-4; CDR3 DNA: TGTGCCAGCAGAACGGCGGGAGAAAAACTGTTTTTT; CDR3 protein: CASRTAGEKLFF
V gene: TRBV7-9; D gene: NA; clone size: once; J gene: TRBJ1-3; CDR3 DNA: TGTGCCAGCAGCCCTATTCTAGGATCTGGAAACACCATATATTTT; CDR3 protein: CASSPILGSGNTIYF
V gene: TRBV28; D gene: NA; clone size: NA; J gene: TRBJ2-7; CDR3 DNA: TGTGCCAGCACCTTCCGCGCGGGCTACGAGCAGTACTTC; CDR3 protein: CASTFRAGYEQYF
V gene: TRBV7-8; D gene: TRBD1; clone size: NA; J gene: TRBJ1-2; CDR3 DNA: TGTGCCAGCAGCCCGACCGGGACAGGGTATCCCGCGAGTAACTATGGCTACACCTTC; CDR3 protein: CASSPTGTGYPASNYGYTF
V gene: TRBV4-2; D gene: NA; clone size: NA; J gene: TRBJ1-1; CDR3 DNA: TGTGCCAGCAGCCAAGAGCCATATGTGAACACTGAAGCTTTCTTT; CDR3 protein: CASSQEPYVNTEAFF
V gene: TRBV6-5; D gene: NA; clone size: NA; J gene: TRBJ2-2; CDR3 DNA: TGTGCCAGCAGTTCCCCAGCGGAGCACGTCACCGGGGAGCTGTTTTTT; CDR3 protein: CASSSPAEHVTGELFF
V gene: TRBV14; D gene: NA; clone size: NA; J gene: TRBJ2-7; CDR3 DNA: TGTGCCAGCAGCCAAGAGTCGGTCCCCTACGAGCAGTACTTC; CDR3 protein: CASSQESVPYEQYF
V gene: TRBV29-1; D gene: TRBD1; clone size: NA; J gene: TRBJ2-2; CDR3 DNA: TGCAGCGCGGGACAGACGAACACCGGGGAGCTGTTTTTT; CDR3 protein: CSAGQTNTGELFF
V gene: TRBV9; D gene: NA; clone size: NA; J gene: TRBJ2-7; CDR3 DNA: TGTGCCAGCAGCGAGGCCCCGGAAAAGTACGAGCAGTACTTC; CDR3 protein: CASSEAPEKYEQYF
V gene: TRBV4-3; D gene: TRBD2; clone size: NA; J gene: TRBJ2-1; CDR3 DNA: TGCGCCAGCAGCCCGGGACTAGCGAATGAGCAGTTCTTC; CDR3 protein: CASSPGLANEQFF
V gene: TRBV6-5; D gene: TRBD2; clone size: NA; J gene: TRBJ2-7; CDR3 DNA: TGTGCCAGCAGTTGGACTAGCGGGGGGTACGAGCAGTACTTC; CDR3 protein: CASSWTSGGYEQYF
V gene: TRBV19; D gene: TRBD1; clone size: NA; J gene: TRBJ1-5; CDR3 DNA: TGTGCCAGTAGTTTAACAGGGGCTTATAGCAATCAGCCCCAGCATTTT; CDR3 protein: CASSLTGAYSNQPQHF
V gene: TRBV19; D gene: NA; clone size: once; J gene: TRBJ1-1; CDR3 DNA: TGTGCCAGTAGTATGGGGGGATGGAACACTGAAGCTTTCTTT; CDR3 protein: CASSMGGWNTEAFF
V gene: TRBV27; D gene: NA; clone size: NA; J gene: TRBJ2-1; CDR3 DNA: TGTGCCAGCAGTTTATCGAAAAGCAATGAGCAGTTCTTC; CDR3 protein: CASSLSKSNEQFF
V gene: TRBV30; D gene: NA; clone size: NA; J gene: TRBJ1-2; CDR3 DNA: TGTGCCTGGAGTGTACTGGGGTTCTATGGCTACACCTTC; CDR3 protein: CAWSVLGFYGYTF
V gene: TRBV10-3; D gene: NA; clone size: NA; J gene: TRBJ2-7; CDR3 DNA: TGTGCCATCAGTGAGGGCCACGAGCAGTACTTC; CDR3 protein: CAISEGHEQYF
V gene: TRBV7-2; D gene: NA; clone size: NA; J gene: TRBJ2-7; CDR3 DNA: TGTGCCAGCAGCTCGGTTGGGGGGGGCCCCGAGCAGTACTTC; CDR3 protein: CASSSVGGGPEQYF